A single sample gave rise to the 30 T cell receptor beta chains below, sequenced in a study of CD8 T cells in ankylosing spondylitis. Antigens for these TCRs are unknown. Findings and caveats of the study: There was a TCR beta motif, made of eight highly homologous variants, that appeared characteristic of ankylosing spondylitis blood.

Using its own MiXCR run on the 5' RACE reads, TCRdb lists one record per CDR3 protein. The sample includes 750,000 to 850,000 distinct CDR3 sequences, approximately 10% of them seen just once. The sequenced material came from blood, either unsorted or a sorted T cell fraction (not recorded which). The receptors here all came from a male donor with ankylosing spondylitis.

This clonotype was observed a few times. The chain has TRBV28 and TRBJ2-7; D ambiguous. V was cut by 1 base and J by 3 bases, with 7 bases left in between. The CDR3 runs 13 residues. Germline V gene sequence: CDR1 MDHEN, CDR2 SYDVKM. CDR3 bases: TGTGCCAGCAGTTTATATTACATCTACGAGCAGTACTTC. Translating gives CASSLYYIYEQYF.

This sequence joins TRBV7-3 and TRBJ1-1; perhaps TRBD1 as D (5 bases). In germline, CDR1 is SGHTA, CDR2 FQGTGA. The V and J ends lost 5 bases and 2 bases respectively, with 18 bases between them. The CDR3 covers 16 residues. CDR3 in amino acids: CASSPGFPGPNTEAFF. The CDR3 nucleotides are TGTGCCAGCAGCCCTGGTTTTCCAGGGCCTAACACTGAAGCTTTCTTT.

This rearrangement joins TRBV6-1 to TRBJ1-5, with TRBD1 as a possible D gene (5 bases). V lost 0 bases, J lost 0 bases, and 15 bases lay in between. The CDR3 has 18 amino acids. The germline gives CDR1 MNHNS, CDR2 SASEGT. The CDR3 sequence: CASSEAIRTIYSNQPQHF. The CDR3 nucleotides read TGTGCCAGCAGTGAAGCAATACGGACAATTTATAGCAATCAGCCCCAGCATTTT.

This clonotype was found a few times. This sequence joins TRBV18 and TRBJ1-5, with D hard to call. The ends were cut back, 2 bases at V and 2 bases at J, with 7 bases in the middle. The V gene's germline CDR1 is KGHSH and CDR2 LQKENI. This CDR3 contains 14 residues. The CDR3 is CASSPIPRNQPQHF. In nucleotides, the CDR3 is TGTGCCAGCTCACCAATCCCACGCAATCAGCCCCAGCATTTT.

This clonotype has more than one count but fewer than ten. V and J are TRBV28 and TRBJ1-5; D not certain. V lost 7 bases to trimming and J lost 2 bases, with 3 bases between them. CDR1 and CDR2 from the germline V gene are MDHEN and SYDVKM. The length of the CDR3 is 11 residues. Here the CDR3 reads CASKGNQPQHF. In DNA form, the CDR3 reads TGTGCCAGCAAAGGCAATCAGCCCCAGCATTTT.

This sequence joins TRBV28 and TRBJ1-1, with TRBD1 matching over 9 bases. The CDR3 is 14 residues long. The germline CDR1 and CDR2 sequences are MDHEN and SYDVKM. With V trimmed by 6 bases and J by 4 bases, 6 bases remained unmatched. The CDR3 sequence: CASSPGQGTTEAFF. In nucleotides, the CDR3 is TGTGCCAGCAGCCCAGGACAGGGGACCACTGAAGCTTTCTTT.

This clonotype has a count of ten or more. The chain uses TRBV10-3 and TRBJ2-5; D is unclear. Per the germline V gene, CDR1 is ENHRY and CDR2 is SYGVKD. CDR3 size: 13 residues. V was cut by 0 bases and J by 5 bases, with 7 bases left in between. The CDR3 reads CAISESLGETQYF. DNA for the CDR3: TGTGCCATCAGTGAGTCCCTGGGGGAGACCCAGTACTTC.

V is TRBV5-1 and J is TRBJ2-1, with a possible D match to TRBD2 (6 bases). This CDR3 has 14 residues. V was shortened by 4 bases and J by 1 base, with 9 bases between the two germline ends. Germline CDR1 reads SGHRS; CDR2 reads YFSETQ. The CDR3 reads CASSPSESYNEQFF. DNA for the CDR3: TGCGCCAGCAGCCCTAGCGAATCCTACAATGAGCAGTTCTTC.

This clonotype came up a few times. This chain connects TRBV4-2 to TRBJ2-2; D possibly corresponds to TRBD2 (6 bases). Germline V CDR1 and CDR2: LGHNA, YNFKEQ. Trimming left V 0 bases short and J 1 base short, with 12 bases between. CDR3 size: 17 residues. In nucleotides, the CDR3 is TGTGCCAGCAGCCAAGATCGACGGGACTTGAACACCGGGGAGCTGTTTTTT. This gives the protein CASSQDRRDLNTGELFF.

The chain uses TRBV5-1 and TRBJ2-3; the D call may be TRBD1 or TRBD2 (5 bases each). This CDR3 is built from 16 residues. Trimming removed 3 bases at V and 0 bases at J, with 14 bases between. Per germline, CDR1 SGHRS and CDR2 YFSETQ. The CDR3 here is CASSWGSGKSTDTQYF. For the CDR3, the DNA is TGCGCCAGCAGCTGGGGCTCCGGGAAAAGCACAGATACGCAGTATTTT.

The chain uses TRBV29-1 and TRBJ2-1; unclear D gene. Germline CDR1 is SQVTM and CDR2 is ANQGSEA. This CDR3 has 13 amino acids. Trimming removed 6 bases from V and 3 bases from J, with 12 bases in between. The CDR3 DNA reads TGCAGCGTCCTTGAGGATAGCTACAATGAGCAGTTCTTC. It yields the protein CSVLEDSYNEQFF.

J is TRBJ2-1 and V is TRBV20-1; TRBD1 is a possible D gene (6 bases). The CDR3 covers 14 residues. Trimming took 1 base from V and 6 from J, leaving 13 bases between them. CDR1 and CDR2 from the germline V gene are DFQATT and SNEGSKA (reference sequence). The CDR3 sequence: CSARVGAARNEQFF. In nucleotides, the CDR3 is TGCAGTGCTAGAGTGGGGGCCGCTCGCAATGAGCAGTTCTTC.

This clonotype has at least ten counts. The rearrangement uses TRBV27 and TRBJ2-2; D uncertain. This CDR3 is built from 14 residues. Between the trimmed V and J ends, which lost 5 bases and 3 bases, there was a span of 10 bases. Germline loops: CDR1 MNHEY, CDR2 SMNVEV (reference sequence). DNA of the CDR3: TGTGCCAGCAGTCGACTGGCCGACACCGGGGAGCTGTTTTTT. This sequence encodes CASSRLADTGELFF.

This clonotype was detected a few times. This rearrangement joins TRBV9 to TRBJ1-5; D not resolved. The CDR3 loop spans 13 amino acids. The V gene's germline CDR1 is SGDLS and CDR2 YYNGEE. The V end was cut by 0 bases, the J end by 6 bases, with 7 bases between. The CDR3 here is CASSVDWGQPQHF. DNA for the CDR3: TGTGCCAGCAGCGTAGATTGGGGTCAGCCCCAGCATTTT.

This clonotype has a handful of counts. V gene TRBV20-1 combines with J gene TRBJ2-7, with a possible D match to TRBD2 (6 bases). This CDR3 contains 15 residues. V dropped 4 bases and J dropped 2 bases, with 18 bases sitting between them. Germline CDR1 and CDR2: DFQATT and SNEGSKA (reference sequence). The CDR3 DNA sequence: TGCAGTGCTACGCTAAGGGAGCGGGCCACCTACGAGCAGTACTTC. Translating it yields CSATLRERATYEQYF.

This chain uses TRBV20-1 with TRBJ2-7, with D hard to call. Germline V gene data show CDR1 as DFQATT and CDR2 as SNEGSKA (reference sequence). This CDR3 is 12 amino acids long. The CDR3 sequence is CSLARRSYEQYF. As DNA, the CDR3 is TGCAGCCTGGCTCGACGCTCCTACGAGCAGTACTTC.

This clonotype was counted a single time. This chain connects TRBV5-1 to TRBJ1-2, with D hard to call. Trimming took 0 bases from V and 3 from J, leaving 15 bases between them. The length of the CDR3 is 16 residues. Germline V gene sequence: CDR1 SGHRS, CDR2 YFSETQ. CDR3 residues: CASSLGRTANYYGYTF. The CDR3 bases are TGCGCCAGCAGCTTGGGGAGGACGGCTAACTACTATGGCTACACCTTC.

The chain is built from TRBV4-2 and TRBJ1-3; 7 bases align to TRBD1. This CDR3 comprises 13 residues. Germline CDR1 reads LGHNA; CDR2 reads YNFKEQ. The V and J ends lost 3 bases and 8 bases, in that order; junction bases with no gene match: 4. The CDR3 is CASSHLTGDTIYF. CDR3 nucleotides: TGTGCCAGCAGCCATCTTACAGGGGACACCATATATTTT.

The chain is built from TRBV7-2 and TRBJ2-1, with TRBD2 identical over 13 bases. Germline CDR1 reads SGHTA; CDR2 reads FQGNSA. This CDR3 has 14 amino acids. The V segment lost 6 bases and the J segment 12 bases; nucleotides outside the gene matches: 8. The CDR3 here is CASSPTSGRGGQFF. The CDR3 DNA reads TGTGCCAGCAGTCCCACTAGCGGGAGGGGGGGGCAGTTCTTC.

The chain is built from TRBV28 and TRBJ2-7; no clear D gene. This CDR3 is 13 amino acids long. Germline V lookup: CDR1 MDHEN, CDR2 SYDVKM. The V and J ends lost 2 bases and 2 bases respectively, with 7 bases between them. The CDR3 spells CASSLGHPYEQYF. The CDR3 DNA sequence: TGTGCCAGCAGTTTAGGGCACCCCTACGAGCAGTACTTC.

The V gene is TRBV20-1, the J gene TRBJ1-1; D may be TRBD1 (5 bases). Germline assignment: CDR1 DFQATT and CDR2 SNEGSKA (reference sequence). Between the trimmed V and J ends, which lost 4 bases and 3 bases, there was a span of 9 bases. The CDR3 extends over 12 amino acids. The CDR3 spells CSAKLGDTEAFF. The CDR3 bases are TGCAGTGCTAAGTTGGGGGACACTGAAGCTTTCTTT.

V usage is TRBV20-1 and J usage is TRBJ2-3, with 12 positions matching TRBD2. This CDR3 is 15 amino acids long. CDR1 and CDR2 (germline): DFQATT, SNEGSKA (reference sequence). Losses at the gene ends were 1 base for V and 5 bases for J; bases not matched to a gene: 4. CDR3 nucleotides: TGCAGTGCTAGAGCTAGCGGGGGGGCAAGAGATACGCAGTATTTT. It is translated as CSARASGGARDTQYF.

The chain carries TRBV5-1 and TRBJ2-2; D gene unclear. V was trimmed by 0 bases and J by 4 bases, leaving 10 bases between them. Germline V gene lookup returns CDR1 SGHRS and CDR2 YFSETQ. The CDR3 loop spans 15 amino acids. The CDR3 region is CASSLDSLATGELFF. The CDR3 coding sequence is TGCGCCAGCAGCTTGGATAGTCTGGCCACCGGGGAGCTGTTTTTT.

The V call is TRBV20-1, the J call TRBJ1-6, with D perhaps matching TRBD1 (5 bases). CDR3 length: 18 residues. CDR1 is DFQATT and CDR2 is SNEGSKA in the germline V gene (reference sequence). Trimming took 2 bases from V and 0 from J, leaving 17 bases between them. The DNA of the CDR3 is TGCAGTGCTAGAAAAACAGGAGCTCCTTTCTCCTATAATTCACCCCTCCACTTT. Its translation: CSARKTGAPFSYNSPLHF.

The chain is built from TRBV5-1 and TRBJ1-2, with unresolved D. Per germline, CDR1 SGHRS and CDR2 YFSETQ. The CDR3 covers 13 residues. V lost 3 bases and J lost 4, with 10 bases in between. The CDR3 here is CASSYGTFYGYTF. The CDR3 DNA reads TGCGCCAGCAGCTATGGAACTTTCTATGGCTACACCTTC.

V usage is TRBV28 and J usage is TRBJ1-5, with TRBD1 matching over 7 bases. The length of the CDR3 is 13 residues. Unmatched junction bases numbered 5, after V lost 4 bases and J lost 8 bases. Germline loops: CDR1 MDHEN, CDR2 SYDVKM. The DNA for the CDR3 is TGTGCCAGCAGTTCATACAGGGGAGAGCCCCAGCATTTT. Residues: CASSSYRGEPQHF.

This clonotype was recorded a few times. V gene TRBV6-5 combines with J gene TRBJ2-3; D call uncertain. The V and J ends lost 0 bases and 4 bases respectively, with 8 bases between them. Germline V gene lookup returns CDR1 MNHEY and CDR2 SVGAGI. The CDR3 loop spans 14 amino acids. DNA for the CDR3: TGTGCCAGCAGTTACTCGTTCCAGTCAGATACGCAGTATTTT. Residues: CASSYSFQSDTQYF.

The table lists this clonotype with a few counts. The chain carries TRBV20-1 and TRBJ2-7; possible D gene TRBD2, 5 bases. Germline CDR1 is DFQATT and CDR2 is SNEGSKA (reference sequence). The CDR3 totals 14 residues. V was trimmed by 6 bases and J by 0 bases, leaving 15 bases between them. DNA for the CDR3: TGCAGTGCCCCGAGGACTTTGAGCTCCTACGAGCAGTACTTC. It yields the protein CSAPRTLSSYEQYF.

This clonotype has only a few counts. The chain recombines TRBV20-1 with TRBJ2-7; D ambiguous. Germline V gene data show CDR1 as DFQATT and CDR2 as SNEGSKA (reference sequence). This CDR3 comprises 13 residues. Trimming stripped 4 bases from V and 0 bases from J, with 10 bases between. The CDR3 region has the DNA TGCAGTGCTACGAGGATTGACTCCTACGAGCAGTACTTC. It yields the protein CSATRIDSYEQYF.

In its sample, this clonotype was seen a few times. The J gene is TRBJ1-5, the V gene TRBV28, with 9 positions matching TRBD1. CDR1 and CDR2 (germline): MDHEN, SYDVKM. This CDR3 contains 15 residues. J was trimmed by 7 bases and V by 4 bases; bases with no gene match: 8. This CDR3 is CASSSPGTGRQPQHF. For the CDR3, the DNA is TGTGCCAGCAGTTCCCCCGGGACAGGGCGACAGCCCCAGCATTTT.